The rows below give T cell receptor beta chains drawn from one sample of a study of blood T cell repertoires in COVID-19. This table comes from immunoSEQ multiplex PCR, and its TCRdb copy is limited to in-frame clones, with some not included. The table records 150,000 to 200,000 clones, around 80% of them present only once. The sequenced material came from peripheral blood. The receptors were gathered from a man in his 60s with acute or convalescent COVID-19. Each CDR3 is given with its conserved first and last residue. Each record gives: D gene, V gene, CDR3 length, J gene, clone size, CDR3 DNA, CDR3 protein. A D gene is named only where the DNA matches it firmly. Only some rows state a clone size, as once, few, many or a class for expanded clones.

>-|TRBV29-1|16|TRBJ2-7|-
TGCAGCGTAGTTGGGGGGTCTCAGGGAGACGCCTACGAGCAGTACTTC
CSVVGGSQGDAYEQYF
>-|TRBV6-4|14|TRBJ2-3|-
TGTGCCAGCAGTGAGGGAGTGGGGACAGATACGCAGTATTTT
CASSEGVGTDTQYF
>TRBD1|TRBV6-2/TRBV6-3|15|TRBJ2-3|-
TGTGCCAGCAGTTTCAGGGGGCGGAACACAGATACGCAGTATTTT
CASSFRGRNTDTQYF
>TRBD1|TRBV11-3|17|TRBJ2-3|-
TGTGCCAGCAGCTTAGGAACCGGGACAGGGTTTCCAGATACGCAGTATTTT
CASSLGTGTGFPDTQYF
>-|TRBV5-4|16|TRBJ2-2|-
TGTGCCAGCAGCTTGGCGGAACTAGCCGACACCGGGGAGCTGTTTTTT
CASSLAELADTGELFF
>-|TRBV4-1|18|TRBJ1-1|-
TGCGCCAGCAGCCAAGCCCTTCAGGGGCCCGAAATGAACACTGAAGCTTTCTTT
CASSQALQGPEMNTEAFF
>TRBD2|TRBV6-2/TRBV6-3|18|TRBJ2-6|-
TGTGCCAGCAGTTCCTCCGGGACTACTCTCTCTGGGGCCAACGTCCTGACTTTC
CASSSSGTTLSGANVLTF
>TRBD1|TRBV7-2|14|TRBJ1-6|-
TGTGCCACCGCTTCGGGACAGGGGAATTCACCCCTCCACTTT
CATASGQGNSPLHF
>TRBD1|TRBV5-4|15|TRBJ1-6|-
TGTGCCAGCAGTAGGGGACAGACAAATAATTCACCCCTCCACTTT
CASSRGQTNNSPLHF
>TRBD2|TRBV7-2|15|TRBJ2-7|-
TGTGCCAGCAGCTTGACCAGCGGGGGTCCCTACGAGCAGTACTTC
CASSLTSGGPYEQYF
>TRBD2|TRBV5-1|17|TRBJ2-3|-
TGCGCCAGCAGCACCGGGACTAGCGGGAGGGCCGAAGATACGCAGTATTTT
CASSTGTSGRAEDTQYF
>TRBD2|TRBV7-9|18|TRBJ2-3|-
TGTGCCAGCAGCCAGACGGGACTAGCGGGTATGTTCACAGATACGCAGTATTTT
CASSQTGLAGMFTDTQYF
>-|TRBV20-1|14|TRBJ1-5|few
TGCAGTGCTAGTGGTGGCAGGGGACCTCAGCCCCAGCATTTT
CSASGGRGPQPQHF
>TRBD1|TRBV18|14|TRBJ1-2|-
TGTGCCAGCTCACCGCCGGGACAGGGAACTGGCTACACCTTC
CASSPPGQGTGYTF
>-|TRBV4-2|16|TRBJ1-3|-
TGTGCCAGCAGCCAAGAACCGGGGTTCTCTGGAAACACCATATATTTT
CASSQEPGFSGNTIYF
>TRBD2|TRBV11-3|17|TRBJ2-3|-
TGTGCCAGCAGCTTAGTTGCAGGACTAGGTATCTCAGATACGCAGTATTTT
CASSLVAGLGISDTQYF
>TRBD2|TRBV7-3|16|TRBJ2-3|-
TGTGCCAGCAGCCCCCTCTCGCGGGAGTCCACAGATACGCAGTATTTT
CASSPLSRESTDTQYF
>TRBD2|TRBV5-1|16|TRBJ2-1|medium-sized
TGCGCCAGCAGCTTGGTAACTAGCGGGGAATACAATGAGCAGTTCTTC
CASSLVTSGEYNEQFF
>TRBD2|TRBV29-1|14|TRBJ2-3|-
TGCAGCGTTGACGCGGGGGGACGCACAGATACGCAGTATTTT
CSVDAGGRTDTQYF
>-|TRBV3-1/TRBV3-2|17|TRBJ1-6|-
TGTGCCAGCAGCCAAACCTCGGGTGTAGTCTATAATTCACCCCTCCACTTT
CASSQTSGVVYNSPLHF
>TRBD1|TRBV5-1|14|TRBJ1-1|once
TGCGCCAGCAGCTGGACAGGGGGCCCCACTGAAGCTTTCTTT
CASSWTGGPTEAFF
>-|TRBV28|12|TRBJ1-6|-
TGTGCCAGCAGTTTTCTTTCTTCACCCCTCCACTTT
CASSFLSSPLHF
>-|TRBV13|13|TRBJ2-3|few
TGTGCCAGCAGCTTAACAAGCACAGATACGCAGTATTTT
CASSLTSTDTQYF
>-|TRBV20-1|15|TRBJ2-7|many
TGCAGTGCTAGTAGGCGCGGGACGCCGTCCTACGAGCAGTACTTC
CSASRRGTPSYEQYF
>TRBD2|TRBV10-3|16|TRBJ2-3|-
TGTGCCATCAGTGAACCGAGTAGCGGGGACACAGATACGCAGTATTTT
CAISEPSSGDTDTQYF
>TRBD1|TRBV2|13|TRBJ2-7|-
TGTGCCAGTAAACAGGGGGTGTCCTACGAGCAGTACTTC
CASKQGVSYEQYF
>TRBD1|TRBV23-1|19|TRBJ2-5|-
TGCGCCAGCAGTCAATCACGCCAGGGGGCGCTCGGTCGGTCAGAGACCCAGTACTTC
CASSQSRQGALGRSETQYF
>-|TRBV19|14|TRBJ2-5|few
TGTGCCAGTAGTATTGGACGGGGGCAAGAGACCCAGTACTTC
CASSIGRGQETQYF
>-|TRBV4-1|16|TRBJ2-1|-
TGCGCCAGCAGCCCCCTTTCCTATCGAGCTAGCGCTGAGCAGTTCTTC
CASSPLSYRASAEQFF
>TRBD2|TRBV2|16|TRBJ2-1|-
TGTGCCAGCAGCTCCAATCCTAGCGGGAGCCACAATGAGCAGTTCTTC
CASSSNPSGSHNEQFF
>TRBD1|TRBV4-1|15|TRBJ1-5|-
TGCGCCAGCAGTCGCACCGGGACAGCATTTCAGCCCCAGCATTTT
CASSRTGTAFQPQHF
>-|TRBV18|14|TRBJ2-2|-
TGTGCCAGCTCAGGGCAGGTTGGCACCGGGGAGCTGTTTTTT
CASSGQVGTGELFF
>TRBD2|TRBV4-1|17|TRBJ2-5|-
TGCGCCAGCAGCCAAGATCCCCCGGGGAGGGGCCAAGAGACCCAGTACTTC
CASSQDPPGRGQETQYF
>TRBD1|TRBV6-6|14|TRBJ1-1|-
TGTGCCAGCAGTCCCGGGACAGGGATCACTGAAGCTTTCTTT
CASSPGTGITEAFF
>TRBD2|TRBV6-5|15|TRBJ2-5|-
TGTGCCAGCAGTTACTCGTCTAGCGGGTGGGAGACCCAGTACTTC
CASSYSSSGWETQYF
>TRBD1|TRBV24-1|14|TRBJ2-1|-
TGTGCCACCAGTGATGATGACAGGGTAGGTGAGCAGTTCTTC
CATSDDDRVGEQFF
>-|TRBV5-6|16|TRBJ2-3|-
TGTGCCAGCAGCTCGCGGCGGGACTGGGCCATTTATACGCAGTATTTT
CASSSRRDWAIYTQYF
>-|TRBV9|14|TRBJ1-4|-
TGTGCCAGCAGCGCACATGGTGCGGCTGAAAAACTGTTTTTT
CASSAHGAAEKLFF
>TRBD2|TRBV9|16|TRBJ2-3|-
TGTGCCAGCAGCCGTGACGGGAGGATGGAGGGGGATACGCAGTATTTT
CASSRDGRMEGDTQYF
>TRBD2|TRBV6-6|14|TRBJ2-3|-
TGTGCCAGCAGCCTAGCGGGGTACACAGATACGCAGTATTTT
CASSLAGYTDTQYF
>-|TRBV24-1|11|TRBJ1-1|-
TGTGCCACCAGTGCCGGTACTGAAGCTTTCTTT
CATSAGTEAFF
>-|TRBV30|13|TRBJ1-3|-
TGTGCCTGGAGCGCAGGGGTTGGAAACACCATATATTTT
CAWSAGVGNTIYF
>-|TRBV5-6|11|TRBJ1-2|-
TGTGCCAGCAGCTTCGGGGGTGGCTACACCTTC
CASSFGGGYTF
>-|TRBV7-2|14|TRBJ1-1|many
TGTGCCAGCAGCTTAAGACACTCGAACACTGAAGCTTTCTTT
CASSLRHSNTEAFF
>TRBD2|TRBV6-4|15|TRBJ2-1|-
TGTGCCAGCAGTGACTCGGTAGCGGGGGATAATGAGCAGTTCTTC
CASSDSVAGDNEQFF
>-|TRBV5-1|15|TRBJ1-1|-
TGCGCCAGCAGCTTGAGTCAGGGTGAGGTCTCTGAAGCTTTCTTT
CASSLSQGEVSEAFF
>-|TRBV4-1|14|TRBJ1-5|-
TGCGCCAGCAGCCCGAGGGGGGGGAATCAGCCCCAGCATTTT
CASSPRGGNQPQHF
>TRBD1|TRBV10-3|17|TRBJ1-5|-
TGTGCCATCAGTGAGTCGACCGGGACAGGGGGCAATCAGCCCCAGCATTTT
CAISESTGTGGNQPQHF
>TRBD2|TRBV5-1|15|TRBJ2-1|-
TGCGCCAGCAGCTTGGCTGGGGCGGGGGTCAATGAGCAGTTCTTC
CASSLAGAGVNEQFF